Each of the 28 T cell receptor beta chains below was sequenced from the same sample in a study of T cells in Graves' hyperthyroidism and ophthalmopathy. TCR beta CDR3 regions were amplified from RNA transcripts. Researchers ran a first-round RT-PCR on the TCR CDR3 using the HTBI primer set. TCRdb fed the multiplex PCR reads into MiXCR, producing one record per CDR3 protein. The sample has 750,000 to 900,000 distinct CDR3 sequences, 38% seen once. Material for sequencing was blood. These receptor sequences come from a man younger than 35 with Graves' hyperthyroidism.

This clonotype appeared a few times. The chain is built from TRBV12-3 or TRBV12-4 and TRBJ2-7; D might be TRBD1 (5 bases). The germline V and J ends were trimmed by 3 bases and 2 bases, with 11 bases remaining between them. The CDR3 is 14 residues long. The CDR3 spells CASSFQDITYEQYF. CDR3 coding DNA: TGTGCCAGCAGTTTTCAGGACATAACCTACGAGCAGTACTTC.

This clonotype was seen many times. This chain joins TRBV9 and TRBJ2-2; D gene uncertain. The CDR3 sequence is 11 residues long. The V gene's germline CDR1 is SGDLS and CDR2 YYNGEE. V shed 4 bases and J shed 7 bases, with 5 bases lying between them. In nucleotides, the CDR3 is TGTGCCAGCAGCTACGGCGGGGAGCTGTTTTTT. Translating it yields CASSYGGELFF.

This clonotype turned up a few times. The V call is TRBV19, the J call TRBJ1-1; 7 positions agree with TRBD1. Germline V gene sequence: CDR1 LNHDA, CDR2 SQIVND (reference sequence). V gave up 4 bases and J gave up 2 bases; unmatched junction bases: 10. This CDR3 spans 16 amino acids. The DNA of the CDR3 is TGTGCCAGTAGTACGCACAGGGGAGGGGGAAACACTGAAGCTTTCTTT. This codes for CASSTHRGGGNTEAFF.

The sample holds a few counts of this clonotype. This chain uses TRBV7-9 with TRBJ2-7, with 16 bases aligning to TRBD2. The CDR3 has 16 residues. Trimming took 4 bases from V and 7 from J; bases not matched to a gene: 7. The germline V gene has CDR1 SEHNR and CDR2 FQNEAQ (reference sequence). CDR3: CASSSGLAGGPEEQYF. The CDR3, as DNA: TGTGCCAGCAGCTCGGGACTAGCGGGAGGGCCGGAGGAGCAGTACTTC.

This clonotype was counted at least ten times. The V and J genes are TRBV25-1 and TRBJ2-5; the match to TRBD2 covers 8 bases. The V gene end was trimmed by 5 bases and the J gene end by 1 base; junction bases not matched to a gene: 9. CDR1 MGHDK and CDR2 SYGVNS come from the germline V gene. This CDR3 is built from 16 residues. The CDR3 nucleotides are TGTGCCAGCAGTCCCAGCGGGAGAGCCCTCCAAGAGACCCAGTACTTC. Protein sequence: CASSPSGRALQETQYF.

This clonotype was detected a few times. The J gene is TRBJ1-5, the V gene TRBV4-1, with D possibly matching TRBD1 (5 bases). The germline V and J ends were trimmed by 4 bases and 4 bases, with 14 bases remaining between them. This CDR3 is built from 15 residues. The germline CDR1 and CDR2 sequences are MGHRA and YSYEKL. The CDR3 reads CASSPLPGPNQPQHF. The CDR3 DNA reads TGCGCCAGCAGCCCGTTACCGGGGCCGAATCAGCCCCAGCATTTT.

Many counts were recorded for this clonotype. The chain couples TRBV7-9 to TRBJ1-4; 7 nucleotides align to TRBD1. The trim removed 1 base at V and 5 bases at J, leaving 1 base unmatched. This CDR3 region has 14 residues. The germline CDR1 and CDR2 sequences are SEHNR and FQNEAQ (reference sequence). The DNA of the CDR3 is TGTGCCAGCAGCTTAGGCAGGGGGAATGAAAAACTGTTTTTT. It specifies CASSLGRGNEKLFF.

The chain uses TRBV20-1 and TRBJ1-1; D is possibly TRBD1 (5 bases). Germline assignment: CDR1 DFQATT and CDR2 SNEGSKA (reference sequence). The V and J ends lost 7 bases and 4 bases respectively, with 16 bases between them. This CDR3 region has 13 residues. The CDR3 DNA reads TGCAGTGTACCGAACGGGGGAGGCACTGAAGCTTTCTTT. As protein: CSVPNGGGTEAFF.

This clonotype was detected ten times or more. For the CDR3, the DNA is TGCAGCGTTGGTCAGGGAAGGCTGGCCGGGGAGCTGTTTTTT. This gives the protein CSVGQGRLAGELFF. This sequence joins TRBV29-1 and TRBJ2-2, with a weak D call TRBD1 (5 bases). CDR3 size: 14 residues. V lost 4 bases, J lost 6 bases, and 15 bases lay in between. The germline gives CDR1 SQVTM, CDR2 ANQGSEA.

This clonotype was counted at least ten times. The chain employs TRBV19 and TRBJ1-1, with 9 bases aligning to TRBD1. V shed 11 bases, J shed 6 bases, and the junction held 10 bases outside the gene matches. This CDR3 has 13 amino acids. Germline loops: CDR1 LNHDA, CDR2 SQIVND (reference sequence). CDR3 nucleotide sequence: TGTGCCGCCGCAGGACAGGGGCGATCTGAAGCTTTCTTT. Amino acid sequence: CAAAGQGRSEAFF.

This clonotype has at least ten counts. The J gene is TRBJ1-4, the V gene TRBV15; D is ambiguous. The CDR3 runs to 11 residues. In germline, CDR1 is LNHNV, CDR2 YYDKDF (reference sequence). Trimming removed 0 bases at V and 8 bases at J, with 1 base between. DNA of the CDR3: TGTGCCACCAGCAGAGAAGAAAAACTGTTTTTT. As protein: CATSREEKLFF.

The sample holds a few counts of this clonotype. This chain connects TRBV11-2 to TRBJ2-7, with D possibly called TRBD1 or TRBD2 (5 bases each). V lost 5 bases and J 0 bases, leaving 17 bases between the germline ends. The germline V gene encodes CDR1 SGHAT and CDR2 FQNNGV. The CDR3 is made up of 16 amino acids. CDR3 sequence: CASSVQTGRISYEQYF. CDR3 coding DNA: TGTGCCAGCAGCGTGCAAACGGGACGGATCTCCTACGAGCAGTACTTC.

This clonotype showed up many times. The chain joins TRBV4-1 to TRBJ1-6; D call uncertain. Germline CDR1 and CDR2: MGHRA and YSYEKL. The V gene lost 2 bases and the J gene lost 10 bases, with 6 bases spanning the gap. The CDR3 extends over 12 amino acids. The CDR3 is CASSQRESPLHF. The CDR3 DNA reads TGCGCCAGCAGCCAACGAGAGTCACCCCTCCACTTT.

This chain joins TRBV7-3 and TRBJ2-5, with D maybe TRBD1 (6 bases). Trimming took off 1 base at V and 5 bases at J, with 11 bases between the two ends. This CDR3 spans 14 amino acids. In germline, CDR1 is SGHTA, CDR2 FQGTGA. CDR3 nucleotide sequence: TGTGCCAGCAGCTTAAAGGGGGTGGGGGAGACCCAGTACTTC. Amino acids: CASSLKGVGETQYF.

There are many counts of this clonotype. This chain links TRBV29-1 with TRBJ2-7, with 7 bases fitting TRBD1. The CDR3 has 12 residues. In germline, CDR1 is SQVTM, CDR2 ANQGSEA. The ends lost 4 bases at V and 2 bases at J; junction bases unmatched: 2. The CDR3 coding sequence is TGCAGCGTTGTGACAGGGCCCTACGAGCAGTACTTC. It translates to CSVVTGPYEQYF.

The rearrangement joins TRBV12-3 or TRBV12-4 to TRBJ1-5; tentative D call: TRBD1 (5 bases). The germline V and J ends were trimmed by 7 bases and 9 bases, with 19 bases remaining between them. The CDR3 is 14 amino acids. CDR3 DNA sequence: TGTGCCAGCACCCTCCGGGACGCTCGGGGGCCCCAGCATTTT. Amino acid sequence: CASTLRDARGPQHF.

In DNA, the CDR3 is TGCAGTGCTAGAGACCCGGCAGGGTTCAACGAGCAGTACTTC. It specifies CSARDPAGFNEQYF. V usage is TRBV20-1 and J usage is TRBJ2-7, with TRBD1 as a possible D gene (5 bases). V was trimmed by 0 bases and J by 5 bases, leaving 14 bases between them. This CDR3 comprises 14 residues. Germline CDR1 and CDR2: DFQATT and SNEGSKA (reference sequence).

This chain uses TRBV5-4 with TRBJ2-5; tentative D call: TRBD2 (5 bases). Trimming took off 4 bases at V and 5 bases at J, with 15 bases between the two ends. Germline V gene data show CDR1 as SGHNT and CDR2 as YYREEE (reference sequence). This CDR3 comprises 14 residues. The CDR3 here is CASSPRAGVETQYF. The DNA for the CDR3 is TGTGCCAGCAGCCCCCGGGCGGGCGTGGAGACCCAGTACTTC.

This clonotype turned up a few times. The chain recombines TRBV19 with TRBJ1-1; tentative D call: TRBD1 (6 bases). This CDR3 spans 11 amino acids. V lost 9 bases and J lost 7, with 12 bases in between. Looked up from germline, CDR1 is LNHDA and CDR2 is SQIVND (reference sequence). In nucleotides, the CDR3 is TGTGCCAGCAGGGGCGGTATTGAAGCTTTCTTT. Translating it yields CASRGGIEAFF.

The chain is built from TRBV29-1 and TRBJ2-2; D may correspond to TRBD1 or TRBD2 (5 bases each). In germline, CDR1 is SQVTM, CDR2 ANQGSEA. The length of the CDR3 is 12 residues. V dropped 6 bases and J dropped 7 bases, with 12 bases sitting between them. As DNA, the CDR3 is TGCAGCGTATCGGGGCCGGGCGGGGAGCTGTTTTTT. This codes for CSVSGPGGELFF.

The chain combines TRBV6-2 or TRBV6-3 with TRBJ2-7; D remains unclear. Germline loops: CDR1 MNHEY, CDR2 SVGEGT. The CDR3 length is 13 residues. V was pared by 2 bases and J by 2 bases, with 7 bases between. This chain's CDR3 is CASSYGAPYEQYF. The CDR3 DNA reads as TGTGCCAGCAGTTACGGCGCCCCCTACGAGCAGTACTTC.

This rearrangement joins TRBV12-3 or TRBV12-4 to TRBJ2-2; 7 bases agree with TRBD1. This CDR3 spans 15 amino acids. The V gene end was trimmed by 1 base and the J gene end by 2 bases; junction bases not matched to a gene: 1. The CDR3 DNA follows: TGTGCCAGCAGTTTAGGGGACAGAAACACCGGGGAGCTGTTTTTT. Encoded protein: CASSLGDRNTGELFF.

This rearrangement joins TRBV24-1 to TRBJ2-5; D uncertain. The germline V gene encodes CDR1 KGHDR and CDR2 SFDVKD. The CDR3 is 16 amino acids. V shed 3 bases and J shed 5 bases, with 18 bases lying between them. As DNA, the CDR3 is TGTGCCACCAGTGATCCCCCCCGCGTGCTGGGCGAGACCCAGTACTTC. It translates to CATSDPPRVLGETQYF.

This clonotype was detected ten times or more. This sequence joins TRBV12-3 or TRBV12-4 and TRBJ1-5; perhaps TRBD1 as D (6 bases). The length of the CDR3 is 14 residues. The V end lost 4 bases, the J end lost 5 bases, and 12 bases lay between the germline ends. The CDR3 is CASSSGQPYQPQHF. The CDR3, as DNA: TGTGCCAGCAGTTCCGGACAGCCGTATCAGCCCCAGCATTTT.

At least ten counts were recorded for this clonotype. The V and J genes are TRBV19 and TRBJ1-1; D gene ambiguous. From germline, CDR1 is LNHDA and CDR2 SQIVND (reference sequence). Trimming pared 1 base from V and 5 bases from J, leaving 11 bases between. The CDR3 sequence is 14 residues long. The CDR3 loop is CASSIGSGKTEAFF. In DNA form, the CDR3 reads TGTGCCAGTAGTATAGGTAGCGGAAAGACTGAAGCTTTCTTT. Filled out from reference TRBV19 and TRBJ1-1, the complete variable domain reads DGGITQSPKYLFRKEGQNVTLSCEQNLNHDAMYWYRQDPGQGLRLIYYSQIVNDFQKGDIAEGYSVSREKKESFPLTVTSAQKNPTAFYLCASSIGSGKTEAFFGQGTRLTVV.

This clonotype was seen only a few times. The J gene is TRBJ1-2, the V gene TRBV13; no definite D call. Trimming stripped 0 bases from V and 2 bases from J, with 10 bases between. Germline V gene lookup returns CDR1 PRHDT and CDR2 FYEKMQ (reference sequence). CDR3 size: 15 residues. DNA of the CDR3: TGTGCCAGCAGCTTAGGCAGGAAAGGGAACTATGGCTACACCTTC. It yields the protein CASSLGRKGNYGYTF.

Concerning this clonotype: Relative to the germline gene, one junction end is altered; a read error may explain this. The gene calls are TRBV7-9 and TRBJ1-5; D remains unclear. Looked up from germline, CDR1 is SEHNR and CDR2 is FQNEAQ (reference sequence). The length of the CDR3 is 14 residues. CDR3 sequence reads: CASSPDPSNQPQHF. CDR3 coding DNA: TGCGCCAGCAGCCCCGACCCCAGCAATCAGCCCCAGCATTTT.

This sequence joins TRBV28 and TRBJ2-7; D gene unclear. The CDR3 consists of 14 residues. Trimming cost V 5 bases and J 3 bases, with 14 bases left between them. Germline CDR1 MDHEN, CDR2 SYDVKM. The CDR3 DNA is TGTGCCAGCAGTCCCCGGGCGCTTAGCTACGAGCAGTACTTC. Amino acid sequence: CASSPRALSYEQYF.